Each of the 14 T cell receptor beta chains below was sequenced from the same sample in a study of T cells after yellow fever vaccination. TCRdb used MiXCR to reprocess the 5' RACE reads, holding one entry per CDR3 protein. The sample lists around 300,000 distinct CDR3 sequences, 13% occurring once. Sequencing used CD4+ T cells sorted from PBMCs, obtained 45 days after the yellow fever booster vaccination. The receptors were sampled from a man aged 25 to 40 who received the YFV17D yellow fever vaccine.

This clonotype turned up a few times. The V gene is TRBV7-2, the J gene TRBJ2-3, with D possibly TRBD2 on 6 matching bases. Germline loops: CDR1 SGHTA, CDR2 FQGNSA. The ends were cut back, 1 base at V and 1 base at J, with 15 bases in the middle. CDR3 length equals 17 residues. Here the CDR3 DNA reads TGTGCCAGCAGCTTAGGGGGTCGGGGGACCGGCACAGATACGCAGTATTTT. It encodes CASSLGGRGTGTDTQYF.

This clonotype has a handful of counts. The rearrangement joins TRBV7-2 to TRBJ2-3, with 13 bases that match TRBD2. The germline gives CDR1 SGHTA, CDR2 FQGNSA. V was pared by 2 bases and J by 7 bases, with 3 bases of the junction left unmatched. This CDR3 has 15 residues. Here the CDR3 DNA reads TGTGCCAGCAGCTTACGACTAGCGGGAGGAAATACGCAGTATTTT. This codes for CASSLRLAGGNTQYF.

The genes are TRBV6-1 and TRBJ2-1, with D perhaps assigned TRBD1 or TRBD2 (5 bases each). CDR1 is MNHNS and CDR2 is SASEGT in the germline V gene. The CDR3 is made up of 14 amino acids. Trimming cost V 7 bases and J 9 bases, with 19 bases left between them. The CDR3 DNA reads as TGTGCCAGCACCAGGTCATGGGGGTCAGGTGAGCAGTTCTTC. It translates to CASTRSWGSGEQFF.

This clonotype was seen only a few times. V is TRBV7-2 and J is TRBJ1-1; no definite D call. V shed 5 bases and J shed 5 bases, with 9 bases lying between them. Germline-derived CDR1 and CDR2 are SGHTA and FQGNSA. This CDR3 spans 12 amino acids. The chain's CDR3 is CASSKSRTEAFF. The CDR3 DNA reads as TGTGCCAGCAGCAAATCTAGGACTGAAGCTTTCTTT.

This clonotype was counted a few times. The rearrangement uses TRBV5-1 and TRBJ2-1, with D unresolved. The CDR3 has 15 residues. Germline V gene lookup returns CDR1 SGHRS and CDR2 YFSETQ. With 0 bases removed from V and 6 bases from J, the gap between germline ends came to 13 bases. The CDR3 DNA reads TGCGCCAGCAGCTTGGGGTGGGCCAACGCCAATGAGCAGTTCTTC. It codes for CASSLGWANANEQFF.

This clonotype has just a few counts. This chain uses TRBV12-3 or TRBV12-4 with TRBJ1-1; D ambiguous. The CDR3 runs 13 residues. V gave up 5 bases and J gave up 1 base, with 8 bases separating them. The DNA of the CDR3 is TGTGCCAGCAGTCTCCACAGGAACACTGAAGCTTTCTTT. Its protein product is CASSLHRNTEAFF.

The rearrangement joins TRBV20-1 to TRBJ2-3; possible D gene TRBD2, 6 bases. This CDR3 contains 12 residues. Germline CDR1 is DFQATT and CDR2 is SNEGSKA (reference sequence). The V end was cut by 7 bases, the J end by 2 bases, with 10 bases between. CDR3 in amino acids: CSVGSPTDTQYF. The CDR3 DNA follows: TGCAGTGTCGGGAGCCCCACAGATACGCAGTATTTT.

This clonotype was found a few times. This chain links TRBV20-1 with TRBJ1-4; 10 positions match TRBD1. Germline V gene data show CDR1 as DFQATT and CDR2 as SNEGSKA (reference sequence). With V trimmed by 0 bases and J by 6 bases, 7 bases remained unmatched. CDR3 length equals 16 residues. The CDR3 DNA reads TGCAGTGCTAGAGATCAGGGGACAGGGGATTATGAAAAACTGTTTTTT. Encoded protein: CSARDQGTGDYEKLFF.

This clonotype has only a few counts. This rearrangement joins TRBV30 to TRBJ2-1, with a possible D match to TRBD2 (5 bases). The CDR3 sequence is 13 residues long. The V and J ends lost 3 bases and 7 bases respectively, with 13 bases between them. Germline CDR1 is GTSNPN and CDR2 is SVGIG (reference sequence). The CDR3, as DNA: TGTGCCTGGAGCCCCCGAGGGCCTAATGAGCAGTTCTTC. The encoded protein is CAWSPRGPNEQFF.

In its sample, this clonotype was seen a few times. The CDR3 reads CASSSPYSRQNNEQFF. The CDR3 nucleotides are TGTGCCAGCAGCTCGCCTTACTCTCGACAGAACAATGAGCAGTTCTTC. The chain recombines TRBV7-6 with TRBJ2-1, with a weak D call TRBD1 (5 bases). Deletions cut 4 bases from V and 5 bases from J, with 18 bases between. CDR1 is SGHVS, CDR2 FNYEAQ, per germline. The CDR3 runs 16 residues.

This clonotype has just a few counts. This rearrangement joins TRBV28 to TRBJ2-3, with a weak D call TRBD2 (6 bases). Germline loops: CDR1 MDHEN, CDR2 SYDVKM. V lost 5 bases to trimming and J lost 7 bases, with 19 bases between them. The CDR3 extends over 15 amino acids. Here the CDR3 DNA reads TGTGCCAGCAGTCCCATAGCGGTCCGGAAAAATACGCAGTATTTT. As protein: CASSPIAVRKNTQYF.

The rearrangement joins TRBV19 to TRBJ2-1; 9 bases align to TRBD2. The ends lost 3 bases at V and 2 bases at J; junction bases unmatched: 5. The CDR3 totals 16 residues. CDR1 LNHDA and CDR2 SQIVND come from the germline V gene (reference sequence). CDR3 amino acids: CASSIEAGGTYNEQFF. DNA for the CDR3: TGTGCCAGTAGTATTGAAGCGGGAGGAACCTACAATGAGCAGTTCTTC.

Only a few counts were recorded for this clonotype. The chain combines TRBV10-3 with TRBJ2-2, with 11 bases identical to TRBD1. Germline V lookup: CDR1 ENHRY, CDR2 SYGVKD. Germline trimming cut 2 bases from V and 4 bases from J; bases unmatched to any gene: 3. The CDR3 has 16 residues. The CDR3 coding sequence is TGTGCCATCAGTGAGCGGACAGGGGGCGCCACCGGGGAGCTGTTTTTT. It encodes CAISERTGGATGELFF.

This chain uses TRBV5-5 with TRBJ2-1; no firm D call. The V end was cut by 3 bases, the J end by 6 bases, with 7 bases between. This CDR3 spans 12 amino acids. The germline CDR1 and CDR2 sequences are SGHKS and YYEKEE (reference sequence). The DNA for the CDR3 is TGTGCCAGCAGCTGCGGAATCAATGAGCAGTTCTTC. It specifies CASSCGINEQFF.